This paragraph reports one TCR beta chain. Its antigen specificity is not known. No qualities accompany the bases; no much larger clone lies one base away. The germline V gene gives CDR1 as MRHNA and CDR2 as SNTAGT. The CDR3 starts with the cysteine, ends with the phenylalanine, and has 15 residues. The entry retains the CDR3 DNA only, 45 bases that are in frame from base 1. V and J lose 3 bases and 0 bases, and a span of 10 bases separates them. This record belongs to a study of T cell clones after liver transplantation (dated by TCRdb to between 2018 and 2021). Some background on the complete study: The samples were obtained from ITN030ST, a randomized trial that attempted immunosuppression withdrawal within 2 years after liver transplantation. Donor-reactive T cell clones were identified using TCRbeta sequencing after a pre-transplant mixed lymphocyte reaction and were then followed in post-transplant blood. Third party-reactive TCRbeta sequences were also identified from pre-transplant MLRs to serve as an antigen-independent comparator for donor-reactive sequences. Of the eight recipients, a few were HCV-positive, while the remaining recipients had been transplanted for non-autoimmune, non-viral indications. No induction therapy was given to the subjects, and standard immunosuppression was administered until randomization at 12-24 months post-transplant. Tolerance was defined as complete withdrawal of immunosuppression for at least one year without a rise in liver enzymes beyond twice the upper limit of normal. Blood samples were collected pre-transplant, pre-randomization before withdrawal, and post-randomization after either complete withdrawal or failed withdrawal. The study cohort included 8 liver transplant recipients, of whom 3 were classified as tolerant and 5 as non-tolerant.

General findings and caveats noted by the study authors: The conclusions were considered preliminary, being limited by small, heterogeneous patient numbers and non-standardized post-transplant time points. Donor-reactive sequences declined more than third party-reactive ones, suggesting partial antigen-specific deletion unrelated to withdrawal success. When repertoire turnover was accounted for, significantly reduced detection of donor-reactive sequences was found in 7 of 8 subjects for CD4 and in 8 of 8 subjects for CD8. Because no allograft tissue specimens were available, donor-reactive T cells may have migrated into the graft instead of being deleted. In a couple of subjects, low numbers of available donor cells limited the measurable donor-reactive repertoire. In most of the 8 subjects, circulating donor-reactive CD4 TCRbeta sequences decreased significantly after transplant, regardless of tolerance or HCV status.

High-throughput TCRbeta CDR3 sequencing of frozen genomic DNA was performed by immunoSEQ, including PCR amplification, mapping, bias correction and internal controls. In the paper's pipeline: Productive rearrangements were retained, and unique TCRbeta sequences were defined by the CDR3 nucleotide sequence together with the V and J gene. Donor-reactive sequences required at least 5-fold expansion in CFSE-low cells versus unstimulated pre-transplant cells and at least 0.01% frequency. To ensure at least 90% detection power, minimum frequency thresholds were set for each subject based on that subject's lowest-template unstimulated sample. Jensen-Shannon divergence between the top 1000 TCRbeta sequences after and before transplant was used to measure repertoire turnover. Two-sided Fisher's exact tests were used to test for changes in how often donor-reactive sequences were detected. The immuneACCESS repertoire file appears here via TCRdb, limited to in-frame rearrangements. These files lack a portion of the clones; in checked studies, under half of the deficit traces to unresolved V genes, and the cause of the others is not known. V and J calls and clone size are copied from that table; D and trimming were computed from the DNA. For this sample the table gives roughly 80,000 clones, of which nearly 85% were detected only once. The ten biggest clones cover 0.4% to 0.6% of the sample.

Thawed unstimulated PBMCs were stained for CD3, CD4 and CD8 and FACS-sorted into CD3+CD4+ and CD3+CD8+ populations. Randomization to immunosuppression withdrawal applied to every one of the 8 studied subjects. Genomic DNA was isolated with the Qiagen DNeasy Blood and Tissue Kit. This clonotype originated in a human patient who received a liver transplant. Some T cells seen after a transplant may have their origin in the graft donor. This chain joins TRBV6-4 to TRBJ2-3; the D gene is not confidently resolved. The starting material was CD4+ T cells from blood, obtained around 45 months after liver transplant. Here the CDR3 is given as CASSDDGLSTDTQYF. DNA sequence: TGTGCCAGCAGTGATGATGGGCTCAGCACAGATACGCAGTATTTT.